A selection of T cell receptor beta chains follows, all from one sample in a study of cytomegalovirus exposure and HLA in healthy donors. Some clones are missing from TCRdb's copy, which holds only in-frame ones; the method was immunoSEQ multiplex PCR. Here the sample spans about 150,000 clones, roughly 84% being singletons. Input material: PBMCs. These receptors all stem from a young woman in good health and CMV-seronegative. Each CDR3 is given with its conserved first and last residue. D genes are given only for firm matches. Clone size appears in some rows only: once, few, many, or a class for an expanded clone.

CDR3 length: 13
D gene: .
J gene: TRBJ1-4
V gene: TRBV29-1
clone size: .
CDR3 protein: CSVRGRLDEKLFF
CDR3 DNA: TGCAGCGTTCGTGGTCGGTTGGATGAAAAACTGTTTTTT

CDR3 length: 13
D gene: TRBD1
J gene: TRBJ2-5
V gene: TRBV5-1
clone size: .
CDR3 protein: CASSANRGETQYF
CDR3 DNA: TGCGCCAGCAGCGCAAACAGGGGAGAGACCCAGTACTTC

CDR3 length: 14
D gene: TRBD1
J gene: TRBJ1-5
V gene: TRBV6-5
clone size: .
CDR3 protein: CASSYFAGGEPQHF
CDR3 DNA: TGTGCCAGCAGTTACTTCGCAGGGGGCGAGCCCCAGCATTTT

CDR3 length: 18
D gene: TRBD1
J gene: TRBJ2-2
V gene: TRBV7-3
clone size: once
CDR3 protein: CASSSILRGLGNTGELFF
CDR3 DNA: TGTGCCAGCAGCTCCATACTCAGGGGGCTAGGGAACACCGGGGAGCTGTTTTTT

CDR3 length: 15
D gene: .
J gene: TRBJ1-2
V gene: TRBV5-1
clone size: .
CDR3 protein: CASSSHGQNLDGYTF
CDR3 DNA: TGCGCCAGCAGCTCTCATGGACAGAACCTAGATGGCTACACCTTC

CDR3 length: 14
D gene: TRBD1
J gene: TRBJ2-2
V gene: TRBV7-3
clone size: .
CDR3 protein: CASSVNRGAGELFF
CDR3 DNA: TGTGCCAGCAGCGTTAACAGGGGTGCCGGGGAGCTGTTTTTT

CDR3 length: 12
D gene: .
J gene: TRBJ2-3
V gene: TRBV5-6
clone size: .
CDR3 protein: CASRTGGDTQYF
CDR3 DNA: TGTGCCAGCAGGACCGGGGGAGATACGCAGTATTTT

CDR3 length: 14
D gene: TRBD1
J gene: TRBJ1-5
V gene: TRBV19
clone size: few
CDR3 protein: CASSTTGGEQPQHF
CDR3 DNA: TGTGCCAGTAGTACGACAGGGGGCGAGCAGCCCCAGCATTTT

CDR3 length: 16
D gene: TRBD2
J gene: TRBJ2-2
V gene: TRBV11-2
clone size: .
CDR3 protein: CASSLWASGMAGELFF
CDR3 DNA: TGTGCCAGCAGCTTATGGGCTAGCGGGATGGCTGGGGAGCTGTTTTTT

CDR3 length: 14
D gene: .
J gene: TRBJ1-2
V gene: TRBV6-5
clone size: .
CDR3 protein: CASSYFGGSGSYTF
CDR3 DNA: TGTGCCAGCAGTTACTTCGGCGGCTCCGGTAGCTACACCTTC

CDR3 length: 13
D gene: .
J gene: TRBJ2-5
V gene: TRBV9
clone size: .
CDR3 protein: CASSRRGQETQYF
CDR3 DNA: TGTGCCAGCAGCAGGCGGGGCCAAGAGACCCAGTACTTC

CDR3 length: 17
D gene: TRBD1
J gene: TRBJ2-3
V gene: TRBV18
clone size: .
CDR3 protein: CASSRSSLDRGADTQYF
CDR3 DNA: TGTGCCAGCTCACGATCTTCCCTCGACAGGGGCGCAGATACGCAGTATTTT

CDR3 length: 16
D gene: TRBD2
J gene: TRBJ2-7
V gene: TRBV15
clone size: .
CDR3 protein: CATSVRPGTSAYEQYF
CDR3 DNA: TGTGCCACCAGCGTACGTCCCGGGACTAGCGCCTACGAGCAGTACTTC

CDR3 length: 15
D gene: TRBD2
J gene: TRBJ2-2
V gene: TRBV10-2
clone size: .
CDR3 protein: CASSQEGGPIGELFF
CDR3 DNA: TGCGCCAGCAGCCAGGAGGGAGGGCCAATCGGGGAGCTGTTTTTT

CDR3 length: 15
D gene: TRBD1
J gene: TRBJ2-7
V gene: TRBV5-1
clone size: .
CDR3 protein: CASSQAGTGFYEQYF
CDR3 DNA: TGCGCCAGCAGCCAGGCCGGGACAGGGTTCTACGAGCAGTACTTC

CDR3 length: 19
D gene: TRBD2
J gene: TRBJ2-1
V gene: TRBV30
clone size: .
CDR3 protein: CAWRVAWTSGGAGSNEQFF
CDR3 DNA: TGTGCCTGGAGGGTGGCATGGACTAGCGGGGGGGCCGGGTCCAATGAGCAGTTCTTC

CDR3 length: 14
D gene: .
J gene: TRBJ1-5
V gene: TRBV5-1
clone size: .
CDR3 protein: CASSLGGGNQPQHF
CDR3 DNA: TGCGCCAGCAGCTTGGGGGGGGGCAATCAGCCCCAGCATTTT

CDR3 length: 15
D gene: .
J gene: TRBJ1-3
V gene: TRBV6-1
clone size: once
CDR3 protein: CASSETAGTGNTIYF
CDR3 DNA: TGTGCCAGCAGTGAAACCGCAGGGACTGGAAACACCATATATTTT

CDR3 length: 14
D gene: TRBD1
J gene: TRBJ1-1
V gene: TRBV6-6
clone size: .
CDR3 protein: CASSRTGDNTEAFF
CDR3 DNA: TGTGCCAGCAGTCGGACAGGGGATAACACTGAAGCTTTCTTT

CDR3 length: 15
D gene: TRBD2
J gene: TRBJ2-1
V gene: TRBV29-1
clone size: .
CDR3 protein: CSVDGLAGRYNEQFF
CDR3 DNA: TGCAGCGTTGATGGGCTAGCGGGGCGCTACAATGAGCAGTTCTTC

CDR3 length: 13
D gene: TRBD1
J gene: TRBJ2-7
V gene: TRBV13
clone size: .
CDR3 protein: CASSHRGRGEQYF
CDR3 DNA: TGTGCCAGCAGCCACAGGGGTAGGGGCGAGCAGTACTTC

CDR3 length: 15
D gene: .
J gene: TRBJ1-4
V gene: TRBV10-1
clone size: .
CDR3 protein: CASSLTGRLREKLFF
CDR3 DNA: TGCGCCAGCAGTTTAACAGGGAGATTACGTGAAAAACTGTTTTTT

CDR3 length: 17
D gene: TRBD2
J gene: TRBJ2-7
V gene: TRBV5-1
clone size: .
CDR3 protein: CASSFRASGGIVDEQYF
CDR3 DNA: TGCGCCAGCAGCTTTAGGGCTAGCGGGGGGATTGTAGACGAGCAGTACTTC

CDR3 length: 15
D gene: TRBD1
J gene: TRBJ2-7
V gene: TRBV5-4
clone size: few
CDR3 protein: CASSLAGTGGREQYF
CDR3 DNA: TGTGCCAGCAGCTTGGCGGGGACAGGGGGCCGCGAGCAGTACTTC

CDR3 length: 14
D gene: TRBD2
J gene: TRBJ2-7
V gene: TRBV5-1
clone size: .
CDR3 protein: CASSLAGGSYEQYF
CDR3 DNA: TGCGCCAGCAGCTTGGCGGGGGGCTCCTACGAGCAGTACTTC

CDR3 length: 18
D gene: TRBD1
J gene: TRBJ1-5
V gene: TRBV7-9
clone size: .
CDR3 protein: CASSSAGTGLISNQPQHF
CDR3 DNA: TGTGCCAGCAGCTCAGCCGGGACAGGGCTTATTAGCAATCAGCCCCAGCATTTT

CDR3 length: 16
D gene: TRBD1
J gene: TRBJ2-7
V gene: TRBV5-1
clone size: .
CDR3 protein: CASSLEGQGATYEQYF
CDR3 DNA: TGCGCCAGCAGCTTGGAGGGACAGGGGGCCACCTACGAGCAGTACTTC

CDR3 length: 15
D gene: .
J gene: TRBJ2-7
V gene: TRBV6-5
clone size: .
CDR3 protein: CASSYLSLPTYEQYF
CDR3 DNA: TGTGCCAGCAGTTACCTGTCCCTCCCTACCTACGAGCAGTACTTC

CDR3 length: 15
D gene: .
J gene: TRBJ2-3
V gene: TRBV7-9
clone size: .
CDR3 protein: CASSFLGKPSDTQYF
CDR3 DNA: TGTGCCAGCAGCTTTTTGGGCAAGCCCTCAGATACGCAGTATTTT

CDR3 length: 15
D gene: TRBD1
J gene: TRBJ1-5
V gene: TRBV28
clone size: .
CDR3 protein: CASTAGQGDTQPQHF
CDR3 DNA: TGTGCCAGCACCGCGGGACAGGGGGATACTCAGCCCCAGCATTTT

CDR3 length: 14
D gene: TRBD1
J gene: TRBJ1-2
V gene: TRBV5-1
clone size: .
CDR3 protein: CASSEGTGENGYTF
CDR3 DNA: TGCGCCAGCAGCGAAGGGACAGGGGAGAATGGCTACACCTTC

CDR3 length: 16
D gene: TRBD2
J gene: TRBJ2-5
V gene: TRBV2
clone size: .
CDR3 protein: CASSPGLAGAGETQYF
CDR3 DNA: TGTGCCAGCAGTCCGGGACTAGCCGGAGCTGGAGAGACCCAGTACTTC

CDR3 length: 12
D gene: .
J gene: TRBJ1-2
V gene: TRBV30
clone size: .
CDR3 protein: CAWRGRGYGYTF
CDR3 DNA: TGTGCCTGGAGAGGCAGGGGCTATGGCTACACCTTC

CDR3 length: 12
D gene: .
J gene: TRBJ2-3
V gene: TRBV4-3
clone size: .
CDR3 protein: CASSQKRDTQYF
CDR3 DNA: TGCGCCAGCAGCCAAAAACGGGATACGCAGTATTTT

CDR3 length: 14
D gene: .
J gene: TRBJ2-1
V gene: TRBV9
clone size: .
CDR3 protein: CASSLLSSYNEQFF
CDR3 DNA: TGTGCCAGCAGCCTCCTGAGCTCCTACAATGAGCAGTTCTTC

CDR3 length: 16
D gene: TRBD2
J gene: TRBJ2-5
V gene: TRBV19
clone size: .
CDR3 protein: CASSRLAGMLQETQYF
CDR3 DNA: TGTGCCAGTAGTCGACTAGCGGGGATGTTACAAGAGACCCAGTACTTC

CDR3 length: 16
D gene: TRBD1
J gene: TRBJ1-3
V gene: TRBV5-4
clone size: .
CDR3 protein: CASSNRGDSSGNTIYF
CDR3 DNA: TGTGCCAGCAGCAACAGGGGCGACTCCTCTGGAAACACCATATATTTT

CDR3 length: 17
D gene: TRBD2
J gene: TRBJ2-7
V gene: TRBV4-1
clone size: .
CDR3 protein: CASSPSRVAGISYEQYF
CDR3 DNA: TGCGCCAGCAGCCCCTCCCGGGTAGCGGGAATTTCCTACGAGCAGTACTTC

CDR3 length: 17
D gene: TRBD1
J gene: TRBJ1-4
V gene: TRBV7-6
clone size: .
CDR3 protein: CASSLAQDRGTNEKLFF
CDR3 DNA: TGTGCCAGCAGCTTAGCGCAGGACAGGGGAACTAATGAAAAACTGTTTTTT

CDR3 length: 16
D gene: .
J gene: TRBJ2-7
V gene: TRBV18
clone size: .
CDR3 protein: CASSPGLISGSNEQYF
CDR3 DNA: TGTGCCAGCTCACCGGGTTTGATCAGCGGCTCAAACGAGCAGTACTTC

CDR3 length: 14
D gene: TRBD1
J gene: TRBJ1-2
V gene: TRBV6-1
clone size: once
CDR3 protein: CASSSGTGYFGYTF
CDR3 DNA: TGTGCCAGCAGTTCCGGGACAGGTTACTTTGGCTACACCTTC

CDR3 length: 14
D gene: TRBD1
J gene: TRBJ1-2
V gene: TRBV6-7
clone size: .
CDR3 protein: CASSYRGQGYGYTF
CDR3 DNA: TGTGCCAGCAGTTACCGGGGACAGGGATATGGCTACACCTTC

CDR3 length: 15
D gene: TRBD1
J gene: TRBJ2-7
V gene: TRBV4-1
clone size: .
CDR3 protein: CASSLAGTGDYEQYF
CDR3 DNA: TGCGCCAGCAGCCTCGCCGGGACAGGGGACTACGAGCAGTACTTC

CDR3 length: 15
D gene: .
J gene: TRBJ2-3
V gene: TRBV19
clone size: .
CDR3 protein: CASRYGLTSTDTQYF
CDR3 DNA: TGTGCCAGCCGATACGGCTTGACTAGCACAGATACGCAGTATTTT

CDR3 length: 14
D gene: TRBD1
J gene: TRBJ2-7
V gene: TRBV5-1
clone size: .
CDR3 protein: CASSIGQGINEQYF
CDR3 DNA: TGCGCCAGCAGCATAGGACAGGGGATCAACGAGCAGTACTTC

CDR3 length: 14
D gene: .
J gene: TRBJ1-2
V gene: TRBV29-1
clone size: .
CDR3 protein: CSVANGAEGRGYTF
CDR3 DNA: TGCAGCGTGGCAAATGGTGCCGAAGGGAGGGGCTACACCTTC

CDR3 length: 15
D gene: .
J gene: TRBJ1-5
V gene: TRBV28
clone size: .
CDR3 protein: CASTDYAGGSQPQHF
CDR3 DNA: TGTGCCAGCACCGATTATGCGGGGGGGAGTCAGCCCCAGCATTTT

CDR3 length: 14
D gene: .
J gene: TRBJ2-7
V gene: TRBV4-3
clone size: .
CDR3 protein: CASSQDFASYEQYF
CDR3 DNA: TGCGCCAGCAGCCAAGATTTTGCGAGCTACGAGCAGTACTTC

CDR3 length: 14
D gene: .
J gene: TRBJ2-2
V gene: TRBV28
clone size: .
CDR3 protein: CASTMGADTGELFF
CDR3 DNA: TGTGCCAGCACGATGGGGGCGGACACCGGGGAGCTGTTTTTT

CDR3 length: 15
D gene: TRBD1
J gene: TRBJ2-7
V gene: TRBV5-1
clone size: .
CDR3 protein: CASSNRNRGTYEQYF
CDR3 DNA: TGCGCCAGCAGCAACAGAAACAGGGGTACCTACGAGCAGTACTTC

CDR3 length: 16
D gene: .
J gene: TRBJ1-6
V gene: TRBV4-3
clone size: .
CDR3 protein: CASSQSRGAWNSPLHF
CDR3 DNA: TGCGCCAGCAGCCAGAGCCGGGGGGCATGGAATTCACCCCTCCACTTT

CDR3 length: 11
D gene: TRBD1
J gene: TRBJ1-3
V gene: TRBV28
clone size: .
CDR3 protein: CASSYAGQVHF
CDR3 DNA: TGTGCCAGCAGTTATGCCGGACAGGTGCATTTT

CDR3 length: 15
D gene: .
J gene: TRBJ2-7
V gene: TRBV5-1
clone size: .
CDR3 protein: CASSLVWGTSYEQYF
CDR3 DNA: TGCGCCAGCAGCTTGGTTTGGGGCACCTCCTACGAGCAGTACTTC

CDR3 length: 13
D gene: .
J gene: TRBJ1-3
V gene: TRBV6-1
clone size: .
CDR3 protein: CASSDPPPNTIYF
CDR3 DNA: TGTGCCAGCAGTGATCCCCCCCCGAACACCATATATTTT

CDR3 length: 13
D gene: TRBD1
J gene: TRBJ1-2
V gene: TRBV27
clone size: .
CDR3 protein: CASSPDRAYGYTF
CDR3 DNA: TGTGCCAGCAGTCCGGACAGGGCCTATGGCTACACCTTC

CDR3 length: 15
D gene: .
J gene: TRBJ1-2
V gene: TRBV7-2
clone size: .
CDR3 protein: CASSLGSGSGYGYTF
CDR3 DNA: TGTGCCAGCAGCTTAGGCTCTGGATCGGGCTATGGCTACACCTTC

CDR3 length: 13
D gene: .
J gene: TRBJ1-2
V gene: TRBV5-8
clone size: .
CDR3 protein: CASSLYGDYGYTF
CDR3 DNA: TGTGCCAGCAGCTTGTACGGGGACTATGGCTACACCTTC

CDR3 length: 16
D gene: TRBD1
J gene: TRBJ2-7
V gene: TRBV6-1
clone size: .
CDR3 protein: CASSDSGTEHPYEQYF
CDR3 DNA: TGTGCCAGCAGTGATAGTGGGACAGAGCACCCCTACGAGCAGTACTTC